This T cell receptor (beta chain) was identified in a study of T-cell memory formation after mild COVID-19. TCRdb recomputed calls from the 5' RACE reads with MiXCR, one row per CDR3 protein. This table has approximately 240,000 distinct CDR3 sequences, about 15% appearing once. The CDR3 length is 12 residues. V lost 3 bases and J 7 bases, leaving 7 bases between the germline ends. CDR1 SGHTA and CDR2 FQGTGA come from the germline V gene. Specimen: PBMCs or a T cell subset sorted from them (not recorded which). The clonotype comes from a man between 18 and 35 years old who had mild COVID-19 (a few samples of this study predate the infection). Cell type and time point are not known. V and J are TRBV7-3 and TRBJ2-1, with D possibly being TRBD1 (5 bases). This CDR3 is CASSLTANEQFF. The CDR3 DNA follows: TGTGCCAGCAGCTTGACAGCGAATGAGCAGTTCTTC.